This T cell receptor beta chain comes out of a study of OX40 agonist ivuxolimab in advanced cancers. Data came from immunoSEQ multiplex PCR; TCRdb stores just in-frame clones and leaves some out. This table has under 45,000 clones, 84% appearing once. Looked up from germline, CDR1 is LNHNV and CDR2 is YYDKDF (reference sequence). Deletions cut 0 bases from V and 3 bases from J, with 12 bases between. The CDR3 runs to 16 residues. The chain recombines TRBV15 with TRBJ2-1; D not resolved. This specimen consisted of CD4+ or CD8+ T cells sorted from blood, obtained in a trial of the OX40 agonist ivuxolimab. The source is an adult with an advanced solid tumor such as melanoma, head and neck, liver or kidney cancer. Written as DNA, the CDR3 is TGTGCCACCAGCAGAGAGGGTGGCAGATTCTACAATGAGCAGTTCTTC. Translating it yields CATSREGGRFYNEQFF.